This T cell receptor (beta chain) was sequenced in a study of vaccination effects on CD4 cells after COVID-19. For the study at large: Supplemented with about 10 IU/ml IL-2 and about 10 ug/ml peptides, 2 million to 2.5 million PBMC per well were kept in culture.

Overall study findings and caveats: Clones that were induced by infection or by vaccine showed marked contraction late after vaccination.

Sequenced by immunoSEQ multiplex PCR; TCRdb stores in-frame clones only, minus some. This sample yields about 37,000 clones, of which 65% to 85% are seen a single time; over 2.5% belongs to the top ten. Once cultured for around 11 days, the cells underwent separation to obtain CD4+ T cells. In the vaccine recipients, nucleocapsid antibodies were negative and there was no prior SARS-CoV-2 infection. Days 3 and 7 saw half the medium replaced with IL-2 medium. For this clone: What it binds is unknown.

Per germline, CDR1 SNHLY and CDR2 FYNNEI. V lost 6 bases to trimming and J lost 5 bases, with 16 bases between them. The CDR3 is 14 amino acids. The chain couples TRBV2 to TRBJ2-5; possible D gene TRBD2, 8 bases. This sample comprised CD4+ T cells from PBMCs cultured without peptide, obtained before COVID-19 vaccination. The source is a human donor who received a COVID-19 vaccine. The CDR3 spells CASRDRTGGETQYF. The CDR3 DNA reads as TGTGCCAGCAGGGACAGGACGGGAGGGGAGACCCAGTACTTC.